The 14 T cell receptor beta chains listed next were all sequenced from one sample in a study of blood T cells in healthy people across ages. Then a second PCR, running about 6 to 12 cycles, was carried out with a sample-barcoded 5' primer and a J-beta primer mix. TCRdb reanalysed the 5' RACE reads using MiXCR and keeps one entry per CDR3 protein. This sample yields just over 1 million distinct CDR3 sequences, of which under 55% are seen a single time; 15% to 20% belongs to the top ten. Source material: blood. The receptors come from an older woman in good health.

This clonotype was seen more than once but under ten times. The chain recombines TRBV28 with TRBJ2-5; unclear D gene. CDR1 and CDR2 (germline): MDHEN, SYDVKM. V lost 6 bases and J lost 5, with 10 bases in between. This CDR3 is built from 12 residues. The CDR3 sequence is CASRAPGETQYF. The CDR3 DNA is TGTGCCAGCAGGGCCCCCGGGGAGACCCAGTACTTC.

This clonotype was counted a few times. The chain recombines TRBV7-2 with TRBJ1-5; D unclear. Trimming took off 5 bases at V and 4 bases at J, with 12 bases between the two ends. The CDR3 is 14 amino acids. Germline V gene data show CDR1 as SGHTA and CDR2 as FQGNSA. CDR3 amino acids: CASSRTAGNQPQHF. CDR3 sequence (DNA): TGTGCCAGCAGCCGGACGGCTGGGAATCAGCCCCAGCATTTT.

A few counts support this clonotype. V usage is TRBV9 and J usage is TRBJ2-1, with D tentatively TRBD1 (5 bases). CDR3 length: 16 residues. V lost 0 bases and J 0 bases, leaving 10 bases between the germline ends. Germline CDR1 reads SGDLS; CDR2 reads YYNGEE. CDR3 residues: CASSVGGPLSYNEQFF. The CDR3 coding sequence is TGTGCCAGCAGCGTAGGGGGCCCCCTCTCCTACAATGAGCAGTTCTTC.

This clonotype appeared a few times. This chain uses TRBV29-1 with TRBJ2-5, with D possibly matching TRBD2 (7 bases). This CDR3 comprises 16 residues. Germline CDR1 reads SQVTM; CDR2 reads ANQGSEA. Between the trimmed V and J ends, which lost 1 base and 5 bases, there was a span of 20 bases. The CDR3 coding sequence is TGCAGCGTTGAAGGGGAGGGGGGCGTGGGGTTCGAGACCCAGTACTTC. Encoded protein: CSVEGEGGVGFETQYF.

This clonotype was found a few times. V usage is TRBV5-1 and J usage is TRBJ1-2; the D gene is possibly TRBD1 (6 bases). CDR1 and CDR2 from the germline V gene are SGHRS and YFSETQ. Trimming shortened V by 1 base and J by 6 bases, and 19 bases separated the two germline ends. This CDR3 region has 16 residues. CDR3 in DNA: TGCGCCAGCAGCTTGTCTGGGGGCGGTTTCGTGGATGGCTACACCTTC. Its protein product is CASSLSGGGFVDGYTF.

The CDR3 spells CSARQGASNEQYF. CDR3 sequence (DNA): TGCAGTGCTAGACAGGGGGCTAGTAACGAGCAGTACTTC. The chain couples TRBV20-1 to TRBJ2-7; 8 nucleotides align to TRBD1. The CDR3 runs 13 residues. CDR1 and CDR2 (germline): DFQATT, SNEGSKA (reference sequence). The V and J ends lost 2 bases and 5 bases, in that order; junction bases with no gene match: 5.

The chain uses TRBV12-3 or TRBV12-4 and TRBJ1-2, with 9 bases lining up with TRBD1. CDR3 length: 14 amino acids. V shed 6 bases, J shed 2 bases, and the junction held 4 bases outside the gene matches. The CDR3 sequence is CASRRDRVNYGYTF. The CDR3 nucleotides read TGTGCCAGCAGAAGGGACAGGGTGAACTATGGCTACACCTTC.

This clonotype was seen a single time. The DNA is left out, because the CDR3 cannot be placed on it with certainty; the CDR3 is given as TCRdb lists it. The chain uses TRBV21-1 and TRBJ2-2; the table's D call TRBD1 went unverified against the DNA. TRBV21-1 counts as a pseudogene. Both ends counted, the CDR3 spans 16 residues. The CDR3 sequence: CASTPWARGTDGELFF.

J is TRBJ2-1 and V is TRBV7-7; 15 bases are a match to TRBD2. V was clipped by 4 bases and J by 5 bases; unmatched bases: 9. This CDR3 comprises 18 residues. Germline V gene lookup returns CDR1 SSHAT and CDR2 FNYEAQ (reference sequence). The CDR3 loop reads CASSSGLAGGPSNNEQFF. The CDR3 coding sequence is TGTGCCAGCAGCTCCGGACTAGCGGGAGGGCCTTCGAACAATGAGCAGTTCTTC. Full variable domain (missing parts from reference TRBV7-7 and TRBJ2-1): GAGVSQSPRYKVTKRGQDVTLRCDPISSHATLYWYQQALGQGPEFLTYFNYEAQPDKSGLPSDRFSAERPEGSISTLTIQRTEQRDSAMYRCASSSGLAGGPSNNEQFFGPGTRLTVL.

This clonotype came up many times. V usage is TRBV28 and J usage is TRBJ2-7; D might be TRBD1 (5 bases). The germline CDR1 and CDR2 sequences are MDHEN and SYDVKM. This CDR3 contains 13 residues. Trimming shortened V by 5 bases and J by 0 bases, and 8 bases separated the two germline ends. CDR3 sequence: CASSRTPSYEQYF. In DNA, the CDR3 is TGTGCCAGCAGTAGGACACCCTCCTACGAGCAGTACTTC.

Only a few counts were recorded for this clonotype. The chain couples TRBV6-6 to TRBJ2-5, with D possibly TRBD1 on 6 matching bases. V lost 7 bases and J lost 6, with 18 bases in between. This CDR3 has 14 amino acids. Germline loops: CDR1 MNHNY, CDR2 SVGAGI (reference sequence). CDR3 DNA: TGTGCCAGCATCCCAGAAGGGGGAGTGAAGACCCAGTACTTC. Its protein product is CASIPEGGVKTQYF.

The CDR3 DNA follows: TGTGCCAGCAGCTCCGGGACAGGTCAATTCTATGGCTACACCTTC. This encodes CASSSGTGQFYGYTF. The chain recombines TRBV7-9 with TRBJ1-2, with TRBD1 matching 8 bases. J gave up 4 bases and V 4 bases, and 8 bases lay outside the gene matches. Germline V lookup: CDR1 SEHNR, CDR2 FQNEAQ (reference sequence). The CDR3 consists of 15 residues.

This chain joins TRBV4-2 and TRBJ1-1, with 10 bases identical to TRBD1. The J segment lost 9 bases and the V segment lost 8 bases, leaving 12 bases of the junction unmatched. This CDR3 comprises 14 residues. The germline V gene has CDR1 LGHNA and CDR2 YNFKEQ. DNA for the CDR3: TGTGCCAGCGGGACAGGGGTTGAAACAGGTAAAGCTTTCTTT. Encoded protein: CASGTGVETGKAFF.

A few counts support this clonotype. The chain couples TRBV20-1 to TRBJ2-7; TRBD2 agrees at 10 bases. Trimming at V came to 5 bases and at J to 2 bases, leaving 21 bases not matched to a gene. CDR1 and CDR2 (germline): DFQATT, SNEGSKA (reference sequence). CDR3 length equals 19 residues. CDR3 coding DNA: TGCAGTGCTGCCCAACAGGCCGGGACTAGCGTGCCGGTCCCCTACGAGCAGTACTTC. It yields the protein CSAAQQAGTSVPVPYEQYF.